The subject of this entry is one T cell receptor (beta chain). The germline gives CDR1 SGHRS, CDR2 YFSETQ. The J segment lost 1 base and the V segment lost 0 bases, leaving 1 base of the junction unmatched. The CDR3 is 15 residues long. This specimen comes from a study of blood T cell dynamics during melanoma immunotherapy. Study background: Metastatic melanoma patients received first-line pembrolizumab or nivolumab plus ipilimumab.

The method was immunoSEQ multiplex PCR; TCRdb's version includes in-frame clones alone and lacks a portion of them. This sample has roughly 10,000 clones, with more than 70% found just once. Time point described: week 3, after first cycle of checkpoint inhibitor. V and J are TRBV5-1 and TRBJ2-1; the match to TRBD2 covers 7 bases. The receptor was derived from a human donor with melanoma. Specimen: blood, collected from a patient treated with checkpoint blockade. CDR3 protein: CASSLEGGSYNEQFF. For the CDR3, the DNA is TGCGCCAGCAGCTTGGAGGGAGGGTCCTACAATGAGCAGTTCTTC.